This entry features one T cell receptor beta chain sequence. Germline V gene data show CDR1 as SGHDT and CDR2 as YYEEEE. This CDR3 has 16 amino acids. The V and J ends lost 0 bases and 3 bases respectively, with 15 bases between them. This specimen belongs to a study of blood T cell repertoires in COVID-19. About the research overall: Sites in the United States, Italy and Spain provided acute and convalescent COVID-19 samples. In each case, the material was cDNA or gDNA derived from T cells, B-cell-depleted T cells, or PBMCs.

Recruited during active infection, patients (from Seattle) were subsequently followed longitudinally. Methods used by the authors: Reference gene primer amplification gave estimated nucleated cell counts. Generated by immunoSEQ multiplex PCR, the TCRdb table keeps only in-frame clones and is missing some. V, J and clone size reflect that table, while D and trimming were determined from the DNA. The repertoire holds 150,000 or so clones, with approximately 83% as singletons. This sequence originates from a woman aged 60 to 75 with COVID-19, enrolled during active disease. Sequenced: peripheral blood. This chain links TRBV5-6 with TRBJ1-2; D gene ambiguous. The CDR3 is CASSLVNRKEDYGYTF. CDR3 in DNA: TGTGCCAGCAGCTTGGTAAATAGGAAGGAGGACTATGGCTACACCTTC.